The 14 T cell receptor beta chains below were found in one sample sequenced in a study of T-cell memory formation after mild COVID-19. TCRdb re-called the 5' RACE reads with MiXCR, one entry per CDR3 protein. The sample holds about 400,000 distinct CDR3 sequences, roughly 15% seen once. Sequencing used PBMCs or a T cell subset sorted from them (not recorded which). Receptors originate from a man aged 18 to 30 who had mild COVID-19 (a few samples of this study predate the infection). Cell type and time point are not known.

The chain has TRBV5-1 and TRBJ1-2, with D unresolved. The CDR3 runs to 13 residues. V lost 2 bases and J lost 5, with 10 bases in between. Germline CDR1 is SGHRS and CDR2 is YFSETQ. The CDR3 protein is CASSFGTAYGYTF. CDR3 bases: TGCGCCAGCAGCTTTGGAACAGCTTATGGCTACACCTTC.

This clonotype was counted only a few times. The chain couples TRBV7-9 to TRBJ2-5; either TRBD1 or TRBD2 may supply D (5 bases each). The CDR3 covers 13 residues. Trimming took 7 bases from V and 4 from J, leaving 13 bases between them. From germline, CDR1 is SEHNR and CDR2 FQNEAQ (reference sequence). The CDR3 is CASTRGVGETQYF. In DNA, the CDR3 is TGTGCCAGCACCCGAGGGGTTGGAGAGACCCAGTACTTC. Drawing the rest from reference TRBV7-9 and TRBJ2-5, the complete variable domain is DTGVSQNPRHKITKRGQNVTFRCDPISEHNRLYWYRQTLGQGPEFLTYFQNEAQLEKSRLLSDRFSAERPKGSFSTLEIQRTEQGDSAMYLCASTRGVGETQYFGPGTRLLVL.

This clonotype was detected ten times or more. The chain couples TRBV2 to TRBJ1-4, with no clear D. The CDR3 length is 13 residues. Germline CDR1 is SNHLY and CDR2 is FYNNEI. The V gene lost 3 bases and the J gene lost 8 bases, with 10 bases spanning the gap. The CDR3 DNA reads as TGTGCCAGCAGTGAGGGCTCTAGCGAAAAACTGTTTTTT. This encodes CASSEGSSEKLFF.

The chain links TRBV5-1 to TRBJ1-1; 9 positions agree with TRBD1. Germline CDR1 is SGHRS and CDR2 is YFSETQ. Trimming cost V 5 bases and J 3 bases; bases outside gene matches: 11. The CDR3 loop spans 16 amino acids. CDR3 coding DNA: TGCGCCAGCAGACCCGAAATTACAGGGGGCCACACTGAAGCTTTCTTT. This translates into CASRPEITGGHTEAFF. Complete variable domain (other parts from reference TRBV5-1 and TRBJ1-1): KAGVTQTPRYLIKTRGQQVTLSCSPISGHRSVSWYQQTPGQGLQFLFEYFSETQRNKGNFPGRFSGRQFSNSRSEMNVSTLELGDSALYLCASRPEITGGHTEAFFGQGTRLTVV.

The J gene is TRBJ1-1, the V gene TRBV29-1, with D perhaps matching TRBD1 (5 bases). The germline gives CDR1 SQVTM, CDR2 ANQGSEA. The CDR3 has 13 residues. Trimming took 7 bases from V and 1 from J, leaving 13 bases between them. The CDR3 sequence: CSAKGMGNTEAFF. The CDR3 DNA is TGCAGCGCGAAGGGGATGGGGAACACTGAAGCTTTCTTT.

V gene TRBV6-1 combines with J gene TRBJ2-5, with 7 positions matching TRBD2. The ends lost 6 bases at V and 1 base at J; junction bases unmatched: 2. The germline CDR1 and CDR2 sequences are MNHNS and SASEGT. This CDR3 comprises 13 residues. The CDR3 DNA sequence: TGTGCCAGCAGAAGACTAGCCCAAGAGACCCAGTACTTC. Protein sequence: CASRRLAQETQYF.

V gene TRBV6-2 or TRBV6-3 combines with J gene TRBJ2-2, with TRBD2 identical over 7 bases. Germline V gives CDR1 MNHEY, CDR2 SVGEGT. The V gene end was trimmed by 8 bases and the J gene end by 3 bases; junction bases not matched to a gene: 6. The CDR3 extends over 14 amino acids. DNA of the CDR3: TGTGCCAGCGACCGGGACTACTACACCGGGGAGCTGTTTTTT. Residues: CASDRDYYTGELFF.

The chain joins TRBV24-1 to TRBJ1-2; unclear D gene. Germline V lookup: CDR1 KGHDR, CDR2 SFDVKD. V lost 5 bases and J lost 4, with 10 bases in between. The CDR3 covers 13 residues. The CDR3 spells CATSGDGGYGYTF. The CDR3 nucleotides are TGTGCCACCAGTGGAGACGGAGGCTATGGCTACACCTTC.

This clonotype was picked up a small number of times. The genes are TRBV5-4 and TRBJ2-1, with 10 bases identical to TRBD1. The CDR3 has 15 residues. Trimming at V came to 4 bases and at J to 8 bases, leaving 9 bases not matched to a gene. Germline-derived CDR1 and CDR2 are SGHNT and YYREEE (reference sequence). The DNA of the CDR3 is TGTGCCAGCAGCGCAACCGGGACAGGGGAAGATGAGCAGTTCTTC. The encoded protein is CASSATGTGEDEQFF.

In this sample, this clonotype turned up a few times. The chain combines TRBV18 with TRBJ2-2; 8 bases line up with TRBD1. The CDR3 has 16 residues. Per germline, CDR1 KGHSH and CDR2 LQKENI. V dropped 0 bases and J dropped 5; count of bases not matched to a gene: 5. The CDR3 sequence is CASSPPRDRSTGELFF. In DNA form, the CDR3 reads TGTGCCAGCTCACCACCGCGGGACAGGTCAACCGGGGAGCTGTTTTTT.

The chain has TRBV29-1 and TRBJ2-1; tentative D call: TRBD2 (6 bases). Germline CDR1 is SQVTM and CDR2 is ANQGSEA. This CDR3 comprises 13 residues. The V and J ends lost 4 bases and 7 bases respectively, with 14 bases between them. This CDR3 reads CSVGGARLNEQFF. The CDR3 DNA follows: TGCAGCGTTGGCGGGGCGCGGTTGAATGAGCAGTTCTTC.

This rearrangement joins TRBV5-1 to TRBJ2-7, with no clear D. The CDR3 is 12 residues long. Trimming took 4 bases from V and 6 from J, leaving 11 bases between them. Germline-derived CDR1 and CDR2 are SGHRS and YFSETQ. In nucleotides, the CDR3 is TGCGCCAGCAGCCCCAACTACGGCGAGCAGTACTTC. Amino acids: CASSPNYGEQYF. Based on the CDR3 plus reference TRBV5-1 and TRBJ2-7, the full variable domain is KAGVTQTPRYLIKTRGQQVTLSCSPISGHRSVSWYQQTPGQGLQFLFEYFSETQRNKGNFPGRFSGRQFSNSRSEMNVSTLELGDSALYLCASSPNYGEQYFGPGTRLTVT.

Only a few counts were recorded for this clonotype. The gene calls are TRBV28 and TRBJ2-4; tentative D call: TRBD1 (6 bases). The CDR3 length is 17 residues. Germline assignment: CDR1 MDHEN and CDR2 SYDVKM. V lost 5 bases, J lost 0 bases, and 17 bases lay in between. CDR3 DNA: TGTGCCAGCAGTATCCGGACAGCAGCGCTAGCCAAAAACATTCAGTACTTC. Translating gives CASSIRTAALAKNIQYF. Variable domain in full (rest from reference TRBV28 and TRBJ2-4): DVKVTQSSRYLVKRTGEKVFLECVQDMDHENMFWYRQDPGLGLRLIYFSYDVKMKEKGDIPEGYSVSREKKERFSLILESASTNQTSMYLCASSIRTAALAKNIQYFGAGTRLSVL.

This clonotype showed up just a few times. The chain recombines TRBV6-2 or TRBV6-3 with TRBJ2-7, with D perhaps matching TRBD1 or TRBD2 (7 bases each). V was clipped by 6 bases and J by 4 bases, with 16 bases between them. Per germline, CDR1 MNHEY and CDR2 SVGEGT. The CDR3 is made up of 14 amino acids. CDR3 sequence reads: CASSGGGGRYEQYV. The CDR3, as DNA: TGTGCCAGCAGCGGGGGAGGGGGCCGATACGAGCAGTACGTC.